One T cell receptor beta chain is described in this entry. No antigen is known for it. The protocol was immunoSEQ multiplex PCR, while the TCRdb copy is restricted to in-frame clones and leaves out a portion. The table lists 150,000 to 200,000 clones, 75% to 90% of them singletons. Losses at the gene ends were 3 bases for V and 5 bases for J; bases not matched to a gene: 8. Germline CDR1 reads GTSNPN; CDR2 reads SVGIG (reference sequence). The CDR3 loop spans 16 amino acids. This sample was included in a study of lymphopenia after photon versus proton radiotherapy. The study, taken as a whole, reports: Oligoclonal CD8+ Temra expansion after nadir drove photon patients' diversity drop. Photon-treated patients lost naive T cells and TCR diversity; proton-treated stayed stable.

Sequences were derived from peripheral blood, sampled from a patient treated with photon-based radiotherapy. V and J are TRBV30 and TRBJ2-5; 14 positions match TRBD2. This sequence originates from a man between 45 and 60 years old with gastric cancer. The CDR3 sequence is CAWRGLAGGLRETQYF. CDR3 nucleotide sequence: TGTGCCTGGAGAGGACTAGCGGGGGGACTGAGGGAGACCCAGTACTTC.